This T cell receptor (beta chain) was recorded in a study of technical replicates of blood from a few donors. Libraries were prepared by immunoSEQ multiplex PCR; TCRdb keeps only in-frame clonotypes and omits some of them. The sample records 84,000 or so clones, roughly 93% being singletons. This CDR3 is 14 amino acids long. The sequencing sample was made of T cells isolated from PBMCs. The chain joins TRBV1 to TRBJ2-2; the table's D call, TRBD2, has no DNA check behind it. TRBV1 is given as a pseudogene. This clonotype was sampled from a human donor in good health. CDR3 protein: CTSSQVINTGELFF. CDR3 coding DNA: TGCACCAGCAGCCAAGTTATTAACACCGGGGAGCTGTTTTTT.